Each of the 17 T cell receptor beta chains below was sequenced from the same sample in a study of blood T cells in healthy people across ages. Using a J-beta primer mix together with a sample-barcoded 5' primer, a second PCR was run for roughly 6 to 12 cycles. One entry per CDR3 protein, called by TCRdb with MiXCR from the 5' RACE reads. Among about 640,000 distinct CDR3 sequences listed, about 28% were seen once. Source material: blood. Source of these receptors: a woman of 80 years or more in good health.

This clonotype came up many times. The chain uses TRBV7-2 and TRBJ2-5; the D gene could be TRBD1 or TRBD2 (6 bases each). Trimming left V 1 base short and J 5 bases short, with 17 bases between. CDR1 and CDR2 from the germline V gene are SGHTA and FQGNSA. The CDR3 has 16 amino acids. Written as DNA, the CDR3 is TGTGCCAGCAGCTTAGGGGGGGTGGGGGCCTTGGAGACCCAGTACTTC. It specifies CASSLGGVGALETQYF.

This clonotype came up a few times. The chain couples TRBV6-5 to TRBJ1-1; D gene ambiguous. The germline V gene has CDR1 MNHEY and CDR2 SVGAGI. The CDR3 is 14 residues long. V dropped 2 bases and J dropped 3 bases, with 10 bases sitting between them. The CDR3 reads CASSYLGPDTEAFF. CDR3 in DNA: TGTGCCAGCAGTTACCTAGGGCCGGACACTGAAGCTTTCTTT.

The chain joins TRBV6-5 to TRBJ1-6; weak D call: TRBD1 (5 bases). The CDR3 totals 15 residues. V was cut by 5 bases and J by 6 bases, with 14 bases left in between. In germline, CDR1 is MNHEY, CDR2 SVGAGI. The CDR3 loop reads CASSPGGVANSPLHF. CDR3 in DNA: TGTGCCAGCAGTCCCGGGGGAGTGGCTAATTCACCCCTCCACTTT.

This chain connects TRBV30 to TRBJ1-2; D unclear. V lost 1 base to trimming and J lost 3 bases, with 6 bases between them. The CDR3 length is 12 residues. Germline V gives CDR1 GTSNPN, CDR2 SVGIG (reference sequence). CDR3 nucleotides: TGTGCCTGGAGTGACAGTCACTATGGCTACACCTTC. Protein sequence: CAWSDSHYGYTF.

This clonotype was detected many times. This chain connects TRBV5-1 to TRBJ2-7; D possibly corresponds to TRBD2 (5 bases). The CDR3 is made up of 12 amino acids. Trimming left V 4 bases short and J 6 bases short, with 11 bases between. CDR1 SGHRS and CDR2 YFSETQ come from the germline V gene. The CDR3 loop is CASSRELGEQYF. CDR3 bases: TGCGCCAGCAGCCGCGAACTAGGCGAGCAGTACTTC.

This clonotype was observed a few times. V and J are TRBV18 and TRBJ2-5, with a weak D call TRBD2 (6 bases). The V and J ends lost 5 bases and 5 bases respectively, with 18 bases between them. Germline values: CDR1 KGHSH, CDR2 LQKENI. CDR3 length: 15 residues. The CDR3 protein is CASSSRAGLRETQYF. In DNA, the CDR3 is TGTGCCAGCTCATCCCGGGCGGGACTTCGGGAGACCCAGTACTTC.

In its sample, this clonotype was seen a few times. A read error may explain this, as a much larger clone is one base away. The chain uses TRBV6-2 or TRBV6-3 and TRBJ2-5, with TRBD2 matching over 8 bases. CDR3 length equals 12 residues. Germline assignment: CDR1 MNHEY and CDR2 SVGEGT. J was trimmed by 11 bases and V by 7 bases; bases with no gene match: 9. CDR3 region: CASKASGRAQYF. For the CDR3, the DNA is TGTGCCAGCAAGGCGAGCGGGAGAGCGCAGTACTTC.

This clonotype was seen a handful of times. The CDR3 here is CASSTGDRGAFF. CDR3 DNA sequence: TGTGCCAGTAGCACCGGAGACAGGGGAGCTTTCTTT. V usage is TRBV19 and J usage is TRBJ1-1; 8 nucleotides align to TRBD1. Germline assignment: CDR1 LNHDA and CDR2 SQIVND (reference sequence). The CDR3 covers 12 residues. Unmatched junction bases numbered 7, after V lost 6 bases and J lost 10 bases.

In its sample, this clonotype was seen a few times. The chain links TRBV7-8 to TRBJ2-7; TRBD1 matches at 8 bases. This CDR3 comprises 14 residues. V shed 5 bases and J 7 bases; nucleotides not matched to a gene: 10. In germline, CDR1 is SGHVS, CDR2 FQNEAQ. CDR3 in DNA: TGTGCCAGCAGCCCCCAGGGGGCGTTCAATGAGCAGTACTTC. Translation gives CASSPQGAFNEQYF.

This clonotype showed up many times. V and J are TRBV5-1 and TRBJ2-7, with a possible D match to TRBD1 (6 bases). The CDR3 spans 14 residues. Trimming took off 1 base at V and 6 bases at J, with 14 bases between the two ends. Germline lookup yields CDR1 SGHRS and CDR2 YFSETQ. CDR3 sequence reads: CASSLFTSTGEQYF. In DNA form, the CDR3 reads TGCGCCAGCAGCTTGTTCACTTCGACAGGCGAGCAGTACTTC.

This clonotype was seen a few times. The chain is built from TRBV20-1 and TRBJ1-5; D possibly corresponds to TRBD1 (5 bases). V was clipped by 4 bases and J by 5 bases, with 12 bases between them. The CDR3 sequence is 13 residues long. The germline V gene has CDR1 DFQATT and CDR2 SNEGSKA (reference sequence). Written as DNA, the CDR3 is TGCAGTGCTACCCAGGGAACGGATCAGCCCCAGCATTTT. Translated, it gives CSATQGTDQPQHF.

This clonotype appeared many times. The rearrangement joins TRBV30 to TRBJ2-5, with D unresolved. CDR1 is GTSNPN and CDR2 is SVGIG in the germline V gene (reference sequence). The CDR3 has 14 residues. Trimming removed 0 bases from V and 5 bases from J, with 13 bases in between. As DNA, the CDR3 is TGTGCCTGGAGTGTCGGACCCCCGAGGGAGACCCAGTACTTC. It yields the protein CAWSVGPPRETQYF.

The chain combines TRBV7-2 with TRBJ1-3, with D uncertain. Germline V lookup: CDR1 SGHTA, CDR2 FQGNSA. This CDR3 is 15 amino acids long. V shed 4 bases and J shed 9 bases, with 19 bases lying between them. CDR3 in DNA: TGTGCCAGCAGCTCCATGACCGGATTCGGGAGCACCATATATTTT. Translation: CASSSMTGFGSTIYF.

To note about this clonotype: This may come from a read error, since a much larger clone is one base off. The chain employs TRBV7-9 and TRBJ2-5, with 8 positions matching TRBD2. The junction had 12 bases not matched to a gene; V was cut back by 1 base and J by 11 bases. This CDR3 region has 15 residues. Germline values: CDR1 SEHNR, CDR2 FQNEAQ (reference sequence). CDR3 residues: CASSLDSGVYNEQYF. The DNA for the CDR3 is TGTGCCAGCAGCTTAGATAGCGGGGTCTACAATGAGCAGTACTTC.

This clonotype was seen repeatedly, ten times or more. The rearrangement links TRBV9 to TRBJ2-1; 13 bases align to TRBD2. In germline, CDR1 is SGDLS, CDR2 YYNGEE. J gave up 7 bases and V 7 bases, and 8 bases lay outside the gene matches. This CDR3 spans 15 amino acids. In DNA, the CDR3 is TGTGCCAGCGCCACGACTAGCGGGGGGACGAATGAGCAGTTCTTC. Protein product: CASATTSGGTNEQFF.

This clonotype has at least ten counts. The chain links TRBV20-1 to TRBJ1-2; D remains ambiguous. V was pared by 2 bases and J by 4 bases, with 11 bases between. CDR1 is DFQATT and CDR2 is SNEGSKA in the germline V gene (reference sequence). The CDR3 is 13 amino acids. The CDR3 region is CSARFLGRYGYTF. The CDR3 bases are TGCAGTGCTAGATTTTTGGGTCGCTATGGCTACACCTTC.

A word on this clonotype: A read error may be the cause here, since a much bigger clone is one base away. The chain combines TRBV10-3 with TRBJ2-1; D is possibly TRBD1 or TRBD2 (5 bases each). V lost 8 bases, J lost 7 bases, and 15 bases lay in between. The CDR3 length is 13 residues. The germline gives CDR1 ENHRY, CDR2 SYGVKD. The CDR3 DNA sequence: TGTGCCATCGGGGGACGGGGATGGAATGAGCAGTTCTTC. Protein: CAIGGRGWNEQFF.